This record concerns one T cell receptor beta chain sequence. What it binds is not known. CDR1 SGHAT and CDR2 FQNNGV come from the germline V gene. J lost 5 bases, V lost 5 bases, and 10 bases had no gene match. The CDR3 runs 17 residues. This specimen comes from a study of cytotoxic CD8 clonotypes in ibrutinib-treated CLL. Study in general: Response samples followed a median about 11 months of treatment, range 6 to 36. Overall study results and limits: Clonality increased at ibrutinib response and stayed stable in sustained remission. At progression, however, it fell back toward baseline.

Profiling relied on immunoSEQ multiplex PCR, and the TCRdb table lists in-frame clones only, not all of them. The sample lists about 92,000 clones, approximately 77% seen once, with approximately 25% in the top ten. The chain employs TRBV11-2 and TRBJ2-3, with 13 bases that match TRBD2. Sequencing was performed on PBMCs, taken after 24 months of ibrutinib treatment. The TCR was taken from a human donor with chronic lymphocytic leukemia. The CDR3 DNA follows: TGTGCCAGCAGCGCCCGACTAGCGGGAGGCCCTGGAGATACGCAGTATTTT. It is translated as CASSARLAGGPGDTQYF.